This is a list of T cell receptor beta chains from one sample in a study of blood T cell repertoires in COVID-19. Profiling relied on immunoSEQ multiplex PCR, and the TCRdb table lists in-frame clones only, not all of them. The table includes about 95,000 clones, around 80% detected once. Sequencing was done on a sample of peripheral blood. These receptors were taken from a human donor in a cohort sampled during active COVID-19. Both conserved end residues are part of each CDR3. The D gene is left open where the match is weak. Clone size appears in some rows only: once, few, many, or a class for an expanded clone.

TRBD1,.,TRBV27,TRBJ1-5,CASSSPGQGNQPQHF,TGTGCCAGCAGTTCCCCGGGACAGGGTAATCAGCCCCAGCATTTT
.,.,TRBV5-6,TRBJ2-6,CASSLGHSGANVLTF,TGTGCCAGCAGCTTGGGGCACTCTGGGGCCAACGTCCTGACTTTC
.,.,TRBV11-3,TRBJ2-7,CASSLDSRYEQYF,TGTGCCAGCAGCTTGGACTCCCGCTACGAGCAGTACTTC
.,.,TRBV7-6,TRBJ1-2,CASSPEPGKGYGYTF,TGTGCCAGCAGCCCCGAACCAGGGAAGGGCTATGGCTACACCTTC
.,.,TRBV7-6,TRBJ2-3,CASSLGRSGNIDTQYF,TGTGCCAGCAGCTTAGGCCGCTCCGGGAACATAGATACGCAGTATTTT
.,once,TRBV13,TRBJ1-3,CASSLNIRSGNTIYF,TGTGCCAGCAGCTTAAATATCCGCTCTGGAAACACCATATATTTT
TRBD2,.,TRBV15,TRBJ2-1,CATLPPWSLAGGPPRDEQFF,TGTGCCACTCTGCCACCTTGGTCACTAGCGGGAGGGCCTCCTAGGGATGAGCAGTTCTTC
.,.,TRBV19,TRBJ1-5,CASTHPGGNQPQHF,TGTGCCAGTACCCACCCCGGGGGCAATCAGCCCCAGCATTTT
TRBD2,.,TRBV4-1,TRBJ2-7,CASSQGTAGLFQPYEQYF,TGCGCCAGCAGCCAAGGGACGGCGGGACTATTCCAGCCCTACGAGCAGTACTTC
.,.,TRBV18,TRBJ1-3,CASSPYSGNTIYF,TGTGCCAGCTCGCCATACTCTGGAAACACCATATATTTT
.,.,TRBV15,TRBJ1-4,CATSKWAQGANEKLFF,TGTGCCACCAGCAAGTGGGCTCAAGGGGCTAATGAAAAACTGTTTTTT
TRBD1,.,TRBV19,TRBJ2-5,CASSRQGDSFGETQYF,TGTGCCAGTAGTAGGCAGGGGGATAGTTTCGGAGAGACCCAGTACTTC
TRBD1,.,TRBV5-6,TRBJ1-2,CASSWDRTNYGYTF,TGTGCCAGCAGCTGGGACAGAACTAACTATGGCTACACCTTC
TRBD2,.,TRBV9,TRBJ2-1,CASSGPGTSPNNEQFF,TGTGCCAGCAGCGGGCCCGGGACTAGCCCCAACAATGAGCAGTTCTTC
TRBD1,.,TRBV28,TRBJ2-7,CASSLPGQTLTYEQYF,TGTGCCAGCAGTCTGCCGGGACAGACTTTAACCTACGAGCAGTACTTC
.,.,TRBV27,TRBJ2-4,CASSYQGRKNIQYF,TGTGCCAGCAGTTACCAGGGTCGCAAAAACATTCAGTACTTC
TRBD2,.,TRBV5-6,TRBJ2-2,CASSRRESGTGELFF,TGTGCCAGCAGCCGGCGGGAGTCGGGCACCGGGGAGCTGTTTTTT
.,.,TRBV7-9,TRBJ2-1,CASSLRAVSYNEQFF,TGTGCCAGCAGCTTACGAGCGGTCTCCTACAATGAGCAGTTCTTC
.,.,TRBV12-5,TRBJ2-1,CASGLPVYNEQFF,TGTGCTAGTGGTTTGCCAGTTTACAATGAGCAGTTCTTC
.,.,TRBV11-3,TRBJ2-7,CASIQRWNGEQYF,TGTGCCAGCATACAGCGGTGGAACGGCGAGCAGTACTTC
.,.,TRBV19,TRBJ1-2,CASRWQGYGYTF,TGTGCCAGTAGGTGGCAGGGCTATGGCTACACCTTC
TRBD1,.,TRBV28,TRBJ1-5,CASSSPTGQGYYQPQHF,TGTGCCAGCAGTTCCCCAACAGGACAGGGATATTATCAGCCCCAGCATTTT
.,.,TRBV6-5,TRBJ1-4,CASSRGQMNEKLFF,TGTGCCAGCAGTCGTGGACAGATGAATGAAAAACTGTTTTTT
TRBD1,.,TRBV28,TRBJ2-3,CASSPYPQGAPTDTQYF,TGTGCCAGCAGTCCCTACCCCCAGGGGGCGCCCACAGATACGCAGTATTTT
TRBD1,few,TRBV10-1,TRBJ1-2,CASSFRTGAYGYTF,TGCGCCAGCAGTTTTAGGACAGGGGCCTATGGCTACACCTTC
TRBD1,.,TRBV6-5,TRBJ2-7,CASSYLGTGQDEQYF,TGTGCCAGCAGTTACCTCGGGACAGGGCAGGACGAGCAGTACTTC
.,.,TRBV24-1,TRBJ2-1,CATSVPTGRGEQFF,TGTGCCACCAGTGTCCCCACGGGCCGGGGTGAGCAGTTCTTC
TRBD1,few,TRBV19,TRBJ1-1,CASRQTGMNTEAFF,TGTGCCAGCCGTCAGACAGGGATGAACACTGAAGCTTTCTTT
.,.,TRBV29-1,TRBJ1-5,CSAQGGNQPQHF,TGCAGCGCACAGGGTGGCAATCAGCCCCAGCATTTT
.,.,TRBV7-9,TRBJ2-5,CASSSQGLGQETQYF,TGTGCCAGCAGCTCTCAGGGGTTGGGGCAAGAGACCCAGTACTTC
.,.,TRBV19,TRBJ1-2,CASSEVQGVGYTF,TGTGCCAGTAGTGAGGTACAGGGAGTAGGCTACACCTTC
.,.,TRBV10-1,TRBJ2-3,CASSRWTSTDTQYF,TGCGCCAGCAGTAGGTGGACTAGCACAGATACGCAGTATTTT
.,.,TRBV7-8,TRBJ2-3,CASSRDQKQDTDTQYF,TGTGCCAGCAGCCGGGACCAAAAACAGGACACAGATACGCAGTATTTT
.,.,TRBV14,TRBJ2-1,CASSSQAISYNEQFF,TGTGCCAGCAGTTCTCAGGCGATCTCCTACAATGAGCAGTTCTTC
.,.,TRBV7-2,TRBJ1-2,CASSLGVNYGYTF,TGTGCCAGCAGCCTCGGTGTAAACTATGGCTACACCTTC
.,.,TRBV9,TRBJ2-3,CASSVLPRTDTQYF,TGTGCCAGCAGCGTACTTCCTAGGACAGATACGCAGTATTTT
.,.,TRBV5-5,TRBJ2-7,CASSLGQYYEQYF,TGTGCCAGCAGCTTGGGACAGTACTACGAGCAGTACTTC
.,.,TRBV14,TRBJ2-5,CASSQSYYRVPETQYF,TGTGCCAGCAGCCAGAGCTACTACAGGGTCCCAGAGACCCAGTACTTC
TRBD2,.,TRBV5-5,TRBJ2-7,CASSFPFGGVNEQYF,TGTGCCAGCAGCTTCCCTTTTGGGGGGGTCAACGAGCAGTACTTC
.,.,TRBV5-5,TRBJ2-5,CASSSTGRVGQETQYF,TGTGCCAGCAGCTCGACAGGAAGAGTAGGACAAGAGACCCAGTACTTC
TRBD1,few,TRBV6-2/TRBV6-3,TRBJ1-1,CASSHGGQGVAEAFF,TGTGCCAGCAGTCACGGGGGACAGGGGGTCGCTGAAGCTTTCTTT
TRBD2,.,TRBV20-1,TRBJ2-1,CSASSSGRRNEQFF,TGCAGTGCTAGTTCGAGCGGGAGGCGGAATGAGCAGTTCTTC
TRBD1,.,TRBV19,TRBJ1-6,CASRGQGFGNSPLHF,TGTGCCAGTAGGGGACAGGGGTTCGGTAATTCACCCCTCCACTTT
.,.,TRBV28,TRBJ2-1,CASSLPATRGNEQFF,TGTGCCAGCAGTTTACCGGCTACCCGAGGGAATGAGCAGTTCTTC
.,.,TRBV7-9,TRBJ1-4,CASSSPGVSNEKLFF,TGTGCCAGCAGCTCTCCCGGGGTTTCTAATGAAAAACTGTTTTTT
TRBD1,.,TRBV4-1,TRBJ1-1,CASSQKTGSPGEAFF,TGCGCCAGCAGCCAAAAGACAGGGTCCCCCGGTGAAGCTTTCTTT
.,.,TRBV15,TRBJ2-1,CATSRGGQGSSYNEQFF,TGTGCCACCAGCAGAGGGGGGCAGGGCAGCTCCTACAATGAGCAGTTCTTC
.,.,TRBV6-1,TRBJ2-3,CASSEAVAVSTDTQYF,TGTGCCAGCAGTGAGGCTGTAGCGGTTAGCACAGATACGCAGTATTTT
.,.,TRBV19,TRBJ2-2,CASSIPGQNTGELFF,TGTGCCAGTAGTATCCCGGGACAGAACACCGGGGAGCTGTTTTTT
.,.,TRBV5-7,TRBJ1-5,CASSFPQRPYSNQPQHF,TGTGCCAGCAGCTTCCCACAGAGACCTTATAGCAATCAGCCCCAGCATTTT